This TCR beta chain emerged from a study of beta chain features in type 1 diabetes (dated by TCRdb to the late 2010s). In the study overall: Mean age, gender distribution, total cell number and subset yield did not differ between patients and healthy donors. A total of over 95,000,000 sorted cells were examined across all samples, and RNA yield correlated strongly with the number of cells per subset. Regulatory and stem cell-like memory subsets were isolated from only 8 patients and about eight healthy donors, whereas naive and central memory subsets came from all 30 or so donors. In the study, recently diagnosed type 1 diabetes patients and matched healthy donors were compared on the TCRB repertoires of their sorted circulating CD4+ T cell subsets. What the authors observed across the whole study: Because cDNA was sequenced instead of genomic DNA, highly expressing activated cells could be over-represented, though the groups showed no difference in activation or CD3 levels. HLA sub-analyses involved small numbers of individuals, so any influence of HLA type on TCRB rearrangement remained unresolved. Fewer insertions and more nucleotide deletions at VDJ recombination sites were observed in patients with type 1 diabetes, implying thymic rearrangement abnormalities. Shorter templates might be favored by PCR, yet because patient and control samples were amplified and corrected together, any such skew would affect both groups equally. Naive, central memory and regulatory TCRB repertoires appeared to be more similar among patients than among healthy donors. Type 1 diabetes patients showed a moderate but significant shortening of TCRB CDR3 length in all four CD4+ subsets.

Each donor gave one peripheral blood draw, around 100 mL on average, collected into heparinised tubes. A BD FACSAria II and a panel including CD45RO, CCR7, CD25, CD127, CD95 and CD27 were used to sort naive, central memory, regulatory and stem cell-like memory CD4+ T cells. Purity was above 95% for every sorted population. Right away, PBMCs were isolated by Lymphoprep density gradient centrifugation and were stained directly, with no culture step. So that batch effects would be minimized, each experiment stained and sorted samples in pairs, pairing one healthy donor with one patient. This clone occurred a few times. It lacks a known antigen. No per-base quality is available; no much larger clone lies one base away. The same CDR3 arises from other DNA sequences in this sample as well. The High Capacity cDNA Reverse Transcription Kit was used to reverse transcribe all of the isolated RNA, meaning that expressed TCRB transcripts were what got sequenced. Deep immunoSEQ sequencing was performed on naive, central memory and regulatory T cell samples, with an average of about 3.6 million total reads per sample. Sorted cells were lysed in RLT buffer and RNA was extracted with DNase-treated RNeasy Micro or Mini kits, depending on cell number. To prevent cross-contamination, each cell subset was processed individually, whereas patient and healthy donor samples were processed jointly. TCRB sequences were amplified from cDNA with the immunoSEQ multiplex PCR, producing 87-bp fragments spanning the CDR3 region. Amplicons were sequenced on the Illumina HiSeq platform. On the study's bioinformatics: PCR bias was computationally corrected using synthetic template baselines, reads within Hamming distance 2 were collapsed, and singletons that could not be merged were discarded. Reads were aligned to IMGT to assign V, D and J genes, CDR3 length, and insertions or deletions at six rearrangement sites. Within each subset, clonotype counts were normalized to sorted cell number, after which true diversity and Gini coefficients were computed with the tcR R package. Repertoire sharing was quantified using the overlap coefficient calculated on TCRB nucleotide sequences. As a proxy for the pre-selection repertoire, out-of-frame TCRB sequences from naive cells were analyzed. Not all clones reach the TCRdb copy of this immuneACCESS table, which keeps in-frame sequences only. Checked studies attribute under half of the gap to unresolved V genes and leave the rest unexplained. V and J calls and clone size come straight from that table; D and trimming were deduced from the DNA. Here the sample has around 690,000 clones; approximately 13% occur a single time. 0.09% to 0.15% of the sample is in the top ten clones.

The germline V gene encodes CDR1 SGHTA and CDR2 FQGNSA. The CDR3 sequence holds 12 residues, the cysteine and phenylalanine included. The read is trimmed to its CDR3 DNA, 36 bases read in frame from base 1. At the junction V is shortened by 1 base and J by 4 bases, with 4 bases in between. The chain links TRBV7-2 with TRBJ2-5; confidence is insufficient to name the D gene. The sequenced material came from naive CD4+ T cells from blood. The cell subset or site label for this specimen denotes: true naive CD4+ T cells. This receptor was obtained from a man aged 25-40 years with type 1 diabetes. For the CDR3, the sequence is CASSLGRETQYF. The DNA sequence reads TGTGCCAGCAGCTTAGGGAGAGAGACCCAGTACTTC.